The clone carrying this T cell receptor beta chain appeared a few times. Its antigen is as yet unknown. This table comes from immunoSEQ multiplex PCR, and its TCRdb copy is limited to in-frame clones, with some not included. This table holds about 480,000 clones, 87% found once. Documented treatment: roughly 20 received Ad26.COV2.S at low or high dose, single or two shots; roughly five received placebo; per-sample allocation not given. The samples date from day 63 after the first vaccine or placebo injection. These data come from a study of Ad26.COV2.S vaccination and SARS-CoV-2 variants. Study-wide background: Donor was in the COV1001 Ad26.COV2.S trial arm.

Findings and limits, study-wide: Vaccine recipients and placebo recipients showed similar non-spike TCR breadth.

Sequencing was performed on peripheral blood, taken in a trial of Ad26.COV2.S vaccine versus placebo. The source of this sequence is a person between 18 and 65 years old who received the Ad26.COV2.S COVID-19 vaccine or a placebo.

The chain's CDR3 is CASLQGSRTQHF. DNA for the CDR3: TGTGCCAGTCTACAGGGCTCGAGGACCCAGCATTTT. The rearrangement joins TRBV28 to TRBJ1-5; tentative D call: TRBD1 (6 bases). There are 12 residues in the CDR3. Trimming took 9 bases from V and 11 from J, leaving 17 bases between them. Per germline, CDR1 MDHEN and CDR2 SYDVKM.